This T cell receptor beta chain was recorded in a study of naive and memory T cell subsets. Study findings and constraints: Especially in CD8 cells, naive repertoires contained a few larger clonotypes, possibly CD45RA-re-expressing memory cells.

In its sample, this clonotype was seen a few times. Its antigen remains unknown. Both TRBC1 and TRBC2 were covered by a beta constant-region primer of two equimolar oligonucleotides. The ligated cDNA underwent four PCR rounds using SP2 and nested alpha and beta constant-region primers. TCRdb re-called the UMI-ligation and nested PCR reads through MiXCR, storing one row per CDR3 protein. The repertoire holds around 140,000 distinct CDR3 sequences, with approximately 21% as singletons. Germline values: CDR1 LNHNV, CDR2 YYDKDF (reference sequence). This CDR3 has 15 amino acids. Trimming cost V 3 bases and J 2 bases, with 11 bases left between them.

This receptor was taken from a human donor in good health. V is TRBV15 and J is TRBJ1-5; a possible D gene is TRBD1 (6 bases). The sequenced sample consisted of naive CD8+ T cells from blood. CDR3 sequence: CATSRGRGGNQPQHF. CDR3 coding DNA: TGTGCCACCAGCAGGGGCAGGGGCGGCAATCAGCCCCAGCATTTT.